The next 22 T cell receptor beta chains were all read from a single sample in a study of cytomegalovirus exposure and HLA in healthy donors. The PCR ran on 60 Vbeta and 13 Jbeta primers. The data were produced by immunoSEQ multiplex PCR, yet TCRdb's version contains in-frame clones alone and is incomplete. The table has 120,000 to 150,000 clones, around two thirds seen once; the top ten hold around 1.9%. Source material: PBMCs. These receptors were obtained from a male donor in good health and CMV-seronegative.

The rearrangement joins TRBV5-1 to TRBJ1-4, with D perhaps matching TRBD1 (5 bases). The CDR3 has 16 amino acids. From germline, CDR1 is SGHRS and CDR2 YFSETQ. The V gene lost 0 bases and the J gene lost 0 bases, with 9 bases spanning the gap. CDR3 sequence: CASSLAGGATNEKLFF. The CDR3 DNA is TGCGCCAGCAGCTTGGCCGGGGGGGCAACTAATGAAAAACTGTTTTTT.

The rearrangement uses TRBV7-2 and TRBJ2-5, with D tentatively TRBD2 (5 bases). Germline V CDR1 and CDR2: SGHTA, FQGNSA. The CDR3 runs to 15 residues. V shed 0 bases and J shed 5 bases, with 13 bases lying between them. The CDR3 here is CASSLARQTGETQYF. Here the CDR3 DNA reads TGTGCCAGCAGCTTAGCTCGGCAGACGGGGGAGACCCAGTACTTC.

The V and J genes are TRBV9 and TRBJ2-2; D gene uncertain. The CDR3 runs 13 residues. The germline V and J ends were trimmed by 0 bases and 6 bases, with 6 bases remaining between them. The germline V gene encodes CDR1 SGDLS and CDR2 YYNGEE. The CDR3 is CASSVGSAGELFF. The DNA of the CDR3 is TGTGCCAGCAGCGTAGGATCGGCCGGGGAGCTGTTTTTT.

The table lists this clone with a few counts. The chain carries TRBV7-3 and TRBJ1-1; no definite D call. Trimming stripped 1 base from V and 2 bases from J, with 14 bases between. In germline, CDR1 is SGHTA, CDR2 FQGTGA. The CDR3 loop spans 16 amino acids. Written as DNA, the CDR3 is TGTGCCAGCAGCTTAAGGTCGAGAGGGTCTAACACTGAAGCTTTCTTT. This codes for CASSLRSRGSNTEAFF.

The rearrangement links TRBV15 to TRBJ1-5, with TRBD1 matching over 8 bases. V shed 4 bases and J 4 bases; nucleotides not matched to a gene: 6. The germline V gene encodes CDR1 LNHNV and CDR2 YYDKDF (reference sequence). The CDR3 length is 15 residues. The CDR3 sequence is CATSTFDRGNQPQHF. DNA of the CDR3: TGTGCCACCAGCACTTTTGACAGGGGAAATCAGCCCCAGCATTTT.

The V gene is TRBV5-1, the J gene TRBJ1-1; possibly TRBD1 for D (5 bases). V lost 1 base to trimming and J lost 5 bases, with 15 bases between them. Germline lookup yields CDR1 SGHRS and CDR2 YFSETQ. The CDR3 spans 15 residues. CDR3 sequence: CASSLSGRAKTEAFF. The CDR3 nucleotides read TGCGCCAGCAGCTTGTCAGGCAGGGCTAAGACTGAAGCTTTCTTT. The full variable domain, in which reference TRBV5-1 and TRBJ1-1 provide the parts outside the CDR3, is KAGVTQTPRYLIKTRGQQVTLSCSPISGHRSVSWYQQTPGQGLQFLFEYFSETQRNKGNFPGRFSGRQFSNSRSEMNVSTLELGDSALYLCASSLSGRAKTEAFFGQGTRLTVV.

The gene calls are TRBV6-1 and TRBJ1-4; no clear D. Between the trimmed V and J ends, which lost 1 base and 8 bases, there was a span of 14 bases. The CDR3 has 15 amino acids. Germline V CDR1 and CDR2: MNHNS, SASEGT. The CDR3 region has the DNA TGTGCCAGCAGTGAAGATGCGGGGAGTGGAGAAAAACTGTTTTTT. Protein: CASSEDAGSGEKLFF.

With respect to this clone: One end of the junction fails to match germline, which may point to a read error. This sequence joins TRBV6-5 and TRBJ1-2; no definite D call. The germline gives CDR1 MNHEY, CDR2 SVGAGI. The length of the CDR3 is 15 residues. The DNA of the CDR3 is TGTTCCAGCAGCGAAACTCTCACAGAGAACTATGGCTACACCTTC. As protein: CSSSETLTENYGYTF.

This clone was observed a few times. The chain joins TRBV11-2 to TRBJ1-2; D is uncertain. CDR3 size: 13 residues. CDR1 and CDR2 (germline): SGHAT, FQNNGV. V lost 5 bases, J lost 7 bases, and 14 bases lay in between. CDR3 DNA sequence: TGTGCCAGCAGCAAATCTCGGGTGGCTGGCTACACCTTC. Protein: CASSKSRVAGYTF.

V usage is TRBV5-5 and J usage is TRBJ2-7, with 9 bases that match TRBD1. Germline lookup yields CDR1 SGHKS and CDR2 YYEKEE (reference sequence). V shed 7 bases and J 3 bases; nucleotides not matched to a gene: 5. The CDR3 sequence is 13 residues long. The CDR3 DNA sequence: TGTGCCAGCGCCCACAGGGGGCTCTACGAGCAGTACTTC. Translating gives CASAHRGLYEQYF.

The rearrangement uses TRBV6-5 and TRBJ1-5, with 9 bases identical to TRBD1. J gave up 1 base and V 4 bases, and 5 bases lay outside the gene matches. The length of the CDR3 is 16 residues. Per the germline V gene, CDR1 is MNHEY and CDR2 is SVGAGI. CDR3 sequence reads: CASSSGTGSSNQPQHF. Written as DNA, the CDR3 is TGTGCCAGCAGTTCAGGGACAGGGAGCAGCAATCAGCCCCAGCATTTT.

CDR3 region: CASRTGTANTEAFF. CDR3 nucleotide sequence: TGTGCCAGCAGAACCGGGACAGCGAACACTGAAGCTTTCTTT. The gene calls are TRBV6-4 and TRBJ1-1, with 7 bases identical to TRBD1. The CDR3 length is 14 residues. Trimming cost V 6 bases and J 1 base; bases outside gene matches: 5. Germline values: CDR1 MRHNA, CDR2 SNTAGT.

This clone has just a few counts. This chain uses TRBV7-9 with TRBJ2-5; TRBD2 is a possible D gene (6 bases). CDR1 is SEHNR and CDR2 is FQNEAQ in the germline V gene (reference sequence). The CDR3 spans 16 residues. The V and J ends lost 1 base and 0 bases respectively, with 12 bases between them. CDR3 residues: CASSLGLARYQETQYF. The DNA of the CDR3 is TGTGCCAGCAGCTTAGGTCTAGCGCGGTACCAAGAGACCCAGTACTTC.

The chain uses TRBV5-1 and TRBJ2-3; 7 bases are shared with TRBD1. Germline V gives CDR1 SGHRS, CDR2 YFSETQ. V trimming: 3 bases; J trimming: 7 bases; junction bases outside the gene matches: 8. The CDR3 sequence is 14 residues long. In DNA, the CDR3 is TGCGCCAGCAGCTGGGACAGCATCTATAATACGCAGTATTTT. Its translation is CASSWDSIYNTQYF.

The V call is TRBV2, the J call TRBJ2-7, with 7 bases that match TRBD1. The CDR3 consists of 15 residues. V lost 4 bases, J lost 2 bases, and 8 bases stayed unmatched. Germline lookup yields CDR1 SNHLY and CDR2 FYNNEI. The CDR3: CASSVTGVIPYEQYF. CDR3 DNA: TGTGCCAGCAGTGTCACAGGGGTGATTCCCTACGAGCAGTACTTC.

This clone was seen a few times. The gene calls are TRBV4-1 and TRBJ1-2; 9 bases are a match to TRBD1. J lost 5 bases, V lost 0 bases, and 13 bases had no gene match. The CDR3 consists of 18 residues. Germline lookup yields CDR1 MGHRA and CDR2 YSYEKL. The CDR3 nucleotides read TGCGCCAGCAGCCAAGAATGGACAGGGGTCCTGGCTTATTATGGCTACACCTTC. Amino acids: CASSQEWTGVLAYYGYTF.

The V call is TRBV9, the J call TRBJ1-2; D may be TRBD1 (5 bases). The CDR3 has 13 amino acids. Trimming pared 5 bases from V and 7 bases from J, leaving 15 bases between. Germline CDR1 is SGDLS and CDR2 is YYNGEE. The CDR3 region has the DNA TGTGCCAGCAGGTCGACAGTAAATTTTGGCTACACCTTC. Its translation is CASRSTVNFGYTF.

This clone was seen only once. The chain employs TRBV29-1 and TRBJ1-1, with no clear D. The germline CDR1 and CDR2 sequences are SQVTM and ANQGSEA. The CDR3 is 12 amino acids. V gave up 4 bases and J gave up 4 bases, with 10 bases separating them. CDR3 coding DNA: TGCAGCGTTGCACAGCAAACCACTGAAGCTTTCTTT. Translated, it gives CSVAQQTTEAFF.

This clone was detected only a few times. The genes are TRBV4-1 and TRBJ2-7; D may be TRBD1 (6 bases). Germline values: CDR1 MGHRA, CDR2 YSYEKL. V was shortened by 1 base and J by 2 bases, with 18 bases between the two germline ends. This CDR3 has 17 amino acids. CDR3 coding DNA: TGCGCCAGCAGCCAAGTAATCGACACAGGGTTTCCCTACGAGCAGTACTTC. This encodes CASSQVIDTGFPYEQYF.

The J gene is TRBJ1-5, the V gene TRBV6-5; 8 bases line up with TRBD1. The CDR3 has 15 amino acids. The J segment lost 6 bases and the V segment lost 6 bases, leaving 10 bases of the junction unmatched. CDR1 and CDR2 from the germline V gene are MNHEY and SVGAGI. DNA of the CDR3: TGTGCCAGCAGAGGAGACAGGGGTAGAGGTCAGCCCCAGCATTTT. As protein: CASRGDRGRGQPQHF.

This clone was observed a few times. The V gene is TRBV5-8, the J gene TRBJ2-2, with D perhaps TRBD1 (6 bases). The ends were cut back, 3 bases at V and 7 bases at J, with 16 bases in the middle. The CDR3 sequence is 15 residues long. CDR1 is SGHTS and CDR2 is YDEGEE in the germline V gene. The CDR3, as DNA: TGTGCCAGCAGCTCTGGACAGTTTTTAAGCGGGGAGCTGTTTTTT. It codes for CASSSGQFLSGELFF. The variable domain in full, with the rest retrieved from reference TRBV5-8 and TRBJ2-2, is EAGVTQSPTHLIKTRGQQATLRCSPISGHTSVYWYQQALGLGLQFLLWYDEGEERNRGNFPPRFSGRQFPNYSSELNVNALELEDSALYLCASSSGQFLSGELFFGEGSRLTVL.

As concerns this clone: One junction end does not reproduce the germline sequence, and a read error may be involved. The chain links TRBV7-9 to TRBJ1-1; D might be TRBD1 (6 bases). In germline, CDR1 is SEHNR, CDR2 FQNEAQ (reference sequence). The CDR3 consists of 13 residues. CDR3 sequence reads: CSSSLEQGTEAFF. CDR3 coding DNA: TGTTCCAGCAGCTTAGAACAGGGCACTGAAGCTTTCTTT. Full variable domain (outside the CDR3, taken from reference TRBV7-9 and TRBJ1-1): DTGVSQNPRHKITKRGQNVTFRCDPISEHNRLYWYRQTLGQGPEFLTYFQNEAQLEKSRLLSDRFSAERPKGSFSTLEIQRTEQGDSAMYLCSSSLEQGTEAFFGQGTRLTVV.